This T cell receptor (beta chain) emerged from a study of shared clonotypes between healthy human individuals. Sequenced by immunoSEQ multiplex PCR; TCRdb stores in-frame clones only, minus some. The top ten hold roughly 0.15% of the sample, which has more than 2,000,000 clones, about 92% seen once. Sequenced material: naive CD4+ T cells sorted from blood. This sample's subset: CD45RA+ positively selected. This TCR was sampled from a young man in good health.

In DNA form, the CDR3 reads TGTGCCAGCAGTTTTCACCGGGACAGGGGACAGCCCCAGCATTTT. Residues: CASSFHRDRGQPQHF. V usage is TRBV27 and J usage is TRBJ1-5; 10 positions match TRBD1. The CDR3 sequence is 15 residues long. J lost 7 bases, V lost 3 bases, and 6 bases had no gene match. Germline assignment: CDR1 MNHEY and CDR2 SMNVEV (reference sequence).